A selection of T cell receptor beta chains follows, all from one sample in a study of T cell responses to AZD1222 COVID-19 vaccine. Repertoires were generated with immunoSEQ multiplex PCR, while TCRdb's copy carries only in-frame clones and drops some. The sample holds 110,000 to 150,000 clones; approximately 89% are singletons and the top ten take 2.5% to 3.5%. This specimen was peripheral blood, taken on day 0 of AZD1222 vaccination. These receptors all stem from an adult in good health. CDR3s include the opening cysteine and the closing phenylalanine or tryptophan. A D gene is named only where the DNA matches it firmly. A clone size is listed for some rows: how often the clone was seen (once, few, many), or a class if it is expanded.

TRBV7-9,TRBJ2-7,NA,NA,CASSLGPLGYEQYF,TGTGCCAGCAGCTTGGGACCCCTGGGTTACGAGCAGTACTTC
TRBV2,TRBJ1-2,NA,TRBD1,CASSGQGWNGYTF,TGTGCCAGCAGTGGACAGGGCTGGAATGGCTACACCTTC
TRBV27,TRBJ1-1,once,TRBD1,CASLPAGGATEAFF,TGTGCCAGCTTACCTGCAGGGGGGGCCACTGAAGCTTTCTTT
TRBV18,TRBJ2-2,NA,NA,CASSPQGPNTGELFF,TGTGCCAGCTCACCACAGGGGCCGAACACCGGGGAGCTGTTTTTT
TRBV19,TRBJ2-7,NA,NA,CASSSQGIGEQYF,TGTGCCAGTAGCAGTCAGGGGATTGGGGAGCAGTACTTC
TRBV7-3,TRBJ2-7,NA,TRBD1,CAKGIRDRGHEQYF,TGTGCCAAGGGCATCCGGGACAGGGGTCACGAGCAGTACTTC
TRBV18,TRBJ1-2,NA,NA,CASSPYGDGGGGYTF,TGTGCCAGCTCACCATACGGAGACGGAGGAGGAGGCTACACCTTC
TRBV3-1/TRBV3-2,TRBJ2-7,NA,NA,CASSQGPGSSYEQYF,TGTGCCAGCAGCCAGGGGCCTGGGAGCTCCTACGAGCAGTACTTC
TRBV6-5,TRBJ1-1,few,NA,CASSYARGATEAFF,TGTGCCAGCAGTTACGCCCGGGGCGCAACTGAAGCTTTCTTT
TRBV10-1,TRBJ2-1,NA,TRBD2,CASSDGTSGYNEQFF,TGCGCCAGCAGTGACGGGACTAGCGGATACAATGAGCAGTTCTTC
TRBV9,TRBJ2-2,NA,NA,CASRATGTANTGELFF,TGTGCCAGCAGAGCTACAGGGACCGCGAACACCGGGGAGCTGTTTTTT
TRBV19,TRBJ1-4,NA,NA,CASRSKRTNEKLFF,TGTGCCAGTAGGTCAAAAAGAACTAATGAAAAACTGTTTTTT
TRBV2,TRBJ2-7,NA,NA,CASSDGRAVNEQYF,TGTGCCAGCAGTGACGGCAGGGCAGTGAATGAGCAGTACTTC
TRBV19,TRBJ1-2,NA,NA,CASSGRTGIYGYTF,TGTGCCAGTAGTGGGAGGACGGGGATCTATGGCTACACCTTC
TRBV7-2,TRBJ2-4,NA,NA,CASSLGDVRKNIQYF,TGTGCCAGCAGCTTAGGGGATGTGCGGAAAAACATTCAGTACTTC
TRBV5-1,TRBJ2-1,NA,TRBD2,CASSLSSGGPYNEQFF,TGCGCCAGCAGCCTTTCTAGCGGGGGCCCCTACAATGAGCAGTTCTTC
TRBV7-8,TRBJ1-5,NA,TRBD1,CASSLGQGGQPQHF,TGTGCCAGCAGCTTAGGCCAGGGGGGACAGCCCCAGCATTTT
TRBV9,TRBJ1-3,NA,TRBD1,CASSYRGTGNTIYF,TGTGCCAGCAGCTACAGGGGCACTGGAAACACCATATATTTT
TRBV4-1,TRBJ1-2,NA,NA,CASSQRRGQRYGYTF,TGCGCCAGCAGCCAAAGACGTGGACAGCGCTATGGCTACACCTTC
TRBV4-3,TRBJ1-1,NA,NA,CASSQDPGRSTEAFF,TGCGCCAGCAGCCAAGATCCTGGCCGGAGCACTGAAGCTTTCTTT
TRBV27,TRBJ1-6,NA,NA,CASSPLYNSPLHF,TGTGCCAGCAGCCCCCTCTATAATTCACCCCTCCACTTT
TRBV28,TRBJ1-4,NA,NA,CASSLIVTNEKLFF,TGTGCCAGCAGTTTAATAGTAACTAATGAAAAACTGTTTTTT
TRBV9,TRBJ2-4,NA,TRBD2,CASSTQGAGNIQYF,TGTGCCAGCAGCACCCAGGGAGCGGGGAACATTCAGTACTTC
TRBV9,TRBJ2-2,NA,NA,CASSVAANTGELFF,TGTGCCAGCAGCGTAGCGGCGAACACCGGGGAGCTGTTTTTT